These 19 T cell receptor beta chains were all obtained from the same sample, sequenced in a study of control samples from healthy donors and cancer patients. TCRdb's table, derived via immunoSEQ multiplex PCR, lists solely in-frame clones and lacks some. Of more than 110,000 clones in the sample, around 85% were seen once. Specimen: blood. The origin of the receptors is a woman between 25 and 40 years old in good health.

The chain combines TRBV5-1 with TRBJ1-2; D may be TRBD1 (5 bases). The V gene lost 0 bases and the J gene lost 8 bases, with 11 bases spanning the gap. The germline V gene has CDR1 SGHRS and CDR2 YFSETQ. The CDR3 totals 13 residues. In DNA form, the CDR3 reads TGCGCCAGCAGCTTGGTGCAGGGAGGAGGCTACACCTTC. It translates to CASSLVQGGGYTF.

The rearrangement joins TRBV30 to TRBJ1-1; 9 positions match TRBD1. The CDR3 extends over 17 amino acids. V lost 1 base to trimming and J lost 1 base; unmatched junction nucleotides: 10. Germline values: CDR1 GTSNPN, CDR2 SVGIG (reference sequence). The CDR3 spells CAWSALWDREENTEAFF. The CDR3 DNA reads TGTGCCTGGAGTGCCTTATGGGACAGGGAGGAGAACACTGAAGCTTTCTTT. Full variable domain (rest looked up from reference TRBV30 and TRBJ1-1): SQTIHQWPATLVQPVGSPLSLECTVEGTSNPNLYWYRQAAGRGLQLLFYSVGIGQISSEVPQNLSASRPQDRQFILSSKKLLLSDSGFYLCAWSALWDREENTEAFFGQGTRLTVV.

The rearrangement joins TRBV19 to TRBJ1-5; 7 bases line up with TRBD1. There are 17 residues in the CDR3. Germline values: CDR1 LNHDA, CDR2 SQIVND (reference sequence). V gave up 2 bases and J gave up 3 bases; unmatched junction bases: 10. This CDR3 is CASSINRGGDSNQPQHF. DNA of the CDR3: TGTGCCAGTAGTATAAACAGGGGAGGAGATTCCAATCAGCCCCAGCATTTT.

This clone showed up just a few times. J is TRBJ1-6 and V is TRBV4-1; TRBD1 is a possible D gene (5 bases). CDR3 length: 17 residues. Germline loops: CDR1 MGHRA, CDR2 YSYEKL. Trimming shortened V by 0 bases and J by 5 bases, and 14 bases separated the two germline ends. The CDR3 coding sequence is TGCGCCAGCAGCCAAGATCCTGACGGGACTGATAATTCACCCCTCCACTTT. Translated, it gives CASSQDPDGTDNSPLHF.

This chain connects TRBV6-1 to TRBJ2-7; D gene unclear. V was clipped by 4 bases and J by 2 bases, with 18 bases between them. The CDR3 covers 16 residues. Germline CDR1 MNHNS, CDR2 SASEGT. CDR3 sequence: CASSVGSPPEPYEQYF. As DNA, the CDR3 is TGTGCCAGCAGTGTGGGCAGCCCCCCAGAGCCCTACGAGCAGTACTTC.

The gene calls are TRBV5-4 and TRBJ2-3, with D possibly matching TRBD1 (5 bases). Germline V gene data show CDR1 as SGHNT and CDR2 as YYREEE (reference sequence). Trimming removed 3 bases at V and 4 bases at J, with 18 bases between. The CDR3 runs to 16 residues. In DNA, the CDR3 is TGTGCCAGCAGCTCGGAAAGTTTCGACAGCTCAGATACGCAGTATTTT. The encoded protein is CASSSESFDSSDTQYF.

Worth noting for this clone: Other DNA variants within this sample encode the same CDR3. The chain couples TRBV30 to TRBJ1-2; a possible D gene is TRBD1 (6 bases). This CDR3 contains 13 residues. The V gene's germline CDR1 is GTSNPN and CDR2 SVGIG (reference sequence). V was trimmed by 0 bases and J by 3 bases, leaving 8 bases between them. In DNA, the CDR3 is TGTGCCTGGAGTGTGGGGGGCGACTATGGCTACACCTTC. It specifies CAWSVGGDYGYTF.

V gene TRBV7-2 combines with J gene TRBJ1-5; 8 bases agree with TRBD1. The CDR3 runs to 13 residues. Trimming at V came to 5 bases and at J to 5 bases, leaving 2 bases not matched to a gene. In germline, CDR1 is SGHTA, CDR2 FQGNSA. The CDR3 sequence: CASSPQGDQPQHF. The CDR3 nucleotides are TGTGCCAGCAGCCCACAGGGGGATCAGCCCCAGCATTTT.

This clone has only a few counts. The chain couples TRBV19 to TRBJ1-6; D perhaps matches TRBD1 (6 bases). Germline lookup yields CDR1 LNHDA and CDR2 SQIVND (reference sequence). This CDR3 has 15 amino acids. V lost 3 bases to trimming and J lost 7 bases, with 13 bases between them. The CDR3 DNA is TGTGCCAGTAGTATGGCAGGGACATCCAATTCACCCCTCCACTTT. Protein product: CASSMAGTSNSPLHF.

The V gene is TRBV9, the J gene TRBJ1-4, with D unresolved. The germline V and J ends were trimmed by 2 bases and 4 bases, with 18 bases remaining between them. The length of the CDR3 is 17 residues. Looked up from germline, CDR1 is SGDLS and CDR2 is YYNGEE. Here the CDR3 reads CASSVPGKAQINEKLFF. The CDR3 coding sequence is TGTGCCAGCAGCGTTCCGGGGAAGGCCCAGATTAATGAAAAACTGTTTTTT.

The chain couples TRBV30 to TRBJ1-2, with D possibly being TRBD1 (5 bases). CDR3 length equals 15 residues. Trimming cost V 2 bases and J 4 bases, with 17 bases left between them. The V gene's germline CDR1 is GTSNPN and CDR2 SVGIG (reference sequence). The CDR3 coding sequence is TGTGCCTGGAGTATTTGGGGCCCAGGGCCCTATGGCTACACCTTC. Translating it yields CAWSIWGPGPYGYTF.

The J gene is TRBJ2-1, the V gene TRBV11-2, with D perhaps TRBD1 or TRBD2 (5 bases each). The CDR3 is made up of 14 amino acids. Germline values: CDR1 SGHAT, CDR2 FQNNGV. V dropped 5 bases and J dropped 3 bases, with 11 bases sitting between them. In nucleotides, the CDR3 is TGTGCCAGCAGCGCCCGGGACCGCTACAATGAGCAGTTCTTC. Protein: CASSARDRYNEQFF.

The gene calls are TRBV7-2 and TRBJ2-7; 7 bases fit TRBD2. Germline V gives CDR1 SGHTA, CDR2 FQGNSA. The CDR3 runs 15 residues. Unmatched junction bases numbered 7, after V lost 1 base and J lost 4 bases. The CDR3 DNA follows: TGTGCCAGCAGCTTAGTTGGCGGGAGTGGGTACGAGCAGTACTTC. Protein product: CASSLVGGSGYEQYF.

This clone showed up just once. V and J are TRBV28 and TRBJ2-3; TRBD2 matches at 13 bases. V shed 5 bases, J shed 3 bases, and the junction held 8 bases outside the gene matches. The germline V gene encodes CDR1 MDHEN and CDR2 SYDVKM. CDR3 size: 17 residues. The CDR3 spells CASSRLGTSGTTDTQYF. The DNA of the CDR3 is TGTGCCAGCAGTAGACTAGGGACTAGCGGGACGACAGATACGCAGTATTTT. The full variable domain, its missing parts supplied by reference TRBV28 and TRBJ2-3, is DVKVTQSSRYLVKRTGEKVFLECVQDMDHENMFWYRQDPGLGLRLIYFSYDVKMKEKGDIPEGYSVSREKKERFSLILESASTNQTSMYLCASSRLGTSGTTDTQYFGPGTRLTVL.

J is TRBJ2-2 and V is TRBV9, with TRBD1 as a possible D gene (6 bases). The germline V and J ends were trimmed by 4 bases and 0 bases, with 13 bases remaining between them. The CDR3 is 16 amino acids. CDR1 and CDR2 from the germline V gene are SGDLS and YYNGEE. The CDR3 is CASSPPGQSNTGELFF. DNA for the CDR3: TGTGCCAGCAGCCCCCCGGGACAATCGAACACCGGGGAGCTGTTTTTT.

This sequence joins TRBV7-3 and TRBJ2-7, with unresolved D. The CDR3 runs 13 residues. V was shortened by 3 bases and J by 3 bases, with 9 bases between the two germline ends. From germline, CDR1 is SGHTA and CDR2 FQGTGA. The CDR3 DNA reads as TGTGCCAGCAGCTTCTTACCGAACTACGAGCAGTACTTC. Translation: CASSFLPNYEQYF.

The rearrangement uses TRBV24-1 and TRBJ1-1; tentative D call: TRBD1 (5 bases). V lost 7 bases and J lost 5, with 13 bases in between. The CDR3 totals 13 residues. The V gene's germline CDR1 is KGHDR and CDR2 SFDVKD. The CDR3: CATRDQGWTEAFF. In DNA form, the CDR3 reads TGTGCCACCAGGGACCAGGGTTGGACTGAAGCTTTCTTT.

The chain carries TRBV5-1 and TRBJ2-7, with D hard to call. Germline CDR1 is SGHRS and CDR2 is YFSETQ. CDR3 length equals 13 residues. Trimming pared 0 bases from V and 2 bases from J, leaving 6 bases between. The CDR3 DNA reads TGCGCCAGCAGCTTGGATCGGGCCTACGAGCAGTACTTC. It translates to CASSLDRAYEQYF.

The genes are TRBV11-1 and TRBJ2-1; 8 bases map to TRBD1. The CDR3 has 15 amino acids. The V segment lost 6 bases and the J segment 1 base; nucleotides outside the gene matches: 5. CDR1 and CDR2 (germline): SGHAT, FQDESV (reference sequence). CDR3 DNA sequence: TGTGCCAGCAGTCCCCGACAGGGGTCCTACAATGAGCAGTTCTTC. Protein product: CASSPRQGSYNEQFF.